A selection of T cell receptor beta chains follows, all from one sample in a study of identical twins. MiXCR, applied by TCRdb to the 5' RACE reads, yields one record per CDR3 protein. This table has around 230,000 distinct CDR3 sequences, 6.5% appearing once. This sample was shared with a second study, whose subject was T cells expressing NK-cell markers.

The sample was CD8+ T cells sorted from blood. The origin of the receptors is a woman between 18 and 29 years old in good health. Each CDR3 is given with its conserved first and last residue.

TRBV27 CASSPLMGGVGNNEQFF
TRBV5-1 CASSLEGILRENIQYF
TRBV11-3 CASSLGQVGYTEAFF
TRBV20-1 CSARQPRDSRGWNEQFF
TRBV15 CATSREGLEETQYF
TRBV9 CASRSGREAEQFF
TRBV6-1 CASIGTGGETQYF
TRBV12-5 CASGFLSSPQETQYF
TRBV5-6 CASSFGGREQYF
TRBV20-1 CSARDSATSSYNSPLHF
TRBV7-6 CASSPFLAGGIRRDTQYF
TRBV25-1 CASSGTGYQPQHF
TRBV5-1 CASSFTGMGNTEAFF
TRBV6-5 CASSYSDPRSGANVLTF
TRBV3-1 CASSQIAGGPPSSYNEQFF
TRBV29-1 CSVGDRAYGYTF